This TCR beta chain was sequenced during a study of blood T cell repertoires in COVID-19. Germline V gene lookup returns CDR1 SGDLS and CDR2 YYNGEE. The CDR3 covers 15 residues. V was pared by 1 base and J by 8 bases, with 7 bases of the junction left unmatched. Here immunoSEQ multiplex PCR was the method, and the copy in TCRdb shows in-frame clones only, minus some. The table lists tens of thousands of clones, under 80% of them singletons. The chain uses TRBV9 and TRBJ1-4, with 8 bases fitting TRBD1. What was sequenced was PBMCs or T cells enriched from blood (not recorded which). The clonotype comes from a woman aged 60-75 years who had been exposed to COVID-19. The DNA of the CDR3 is TGTGCCAGCAGCGTATCGGGGACAGGAAAAGAAAAACTGTTTTTT. Protein product: CASSVSGTGKEKLFF.